Each of the 8 T cell receptor beta chains below was sequenced from the same sample in a study of OX40 agonist ivuxolimab in advanced cancers. Sequenced by immunoSEQ multiplex PCR; TCRdb stores in-frame clones only, minus some. The data show 50,000 to 80,000 clones, approximately 90% seen once. The specimen was CD4+ or CD8+ T cells sorted from blood, collected in a trial of the OX40 agonist ivuxolimab. The source is an adult with an advanced solid tumor such as melanoma, head and neck, liver or kidney cancer.

The rearrangement links TRBV18 to TRBJ2-7; TRBD2 agrees at 16 bases. Trimming at V came to 3 bases and at J to 6 bases, leaving 8 bases not matched to a gene. The CDR3 runs 17 residues. CDR1 and CDR2 (germline): KGHSH, LQKENI. The CDR3 loop is CASSPPGLAGGMGEQYF. CDR3 in DNA: TGTGCCAGCTCACCCCCGGGACTAGCGGGAGGGATGGGCGAGCAGTACTTC.

The genes are TRBV5-1 and TRBJ2-1, with 10 bases identical to TRBD1. Germline V gives CDR1 SGHRS, CDR2 YFSETQ. Trimming removed 3 bases from V and 4 bases from J; junction bases left unmatched: 4. The CDR3 extends over 15 amino acids. CDR3 sequence (DNA): TGCGCCAGCAGCTCCGGGACAGGGGTATACAATGAGCAGTTCTTC. It translates to CASSSGTGVYNEQFF.

The J gene is TRBJ1-1, the V gene TRBV18; 11 nucleotides match TRBD1. The CDR3 totals 16 residues. In germline, CDR1 is KGHSH, CDR2 LQKENI. V lost 2 bases, J lost 5 bases, and 7 bases stayed unmatched. DNA of the CDR3: TGTGCCAGCTCACCATCCTTGGACAGGGGGCGAACTGAAGCTTTCTTT. As protein: CASSPSLDRGRTEAFF.

This chain uses TRBV7-2 with TRBJ2-7, with 7 bases that match TRBD2. The ends lost 3 bases at V and 0 bases at J; junction bases unmatched: 8. Germline CDR1 SGHTA, CDR2 FQGNSA. The CDR3 consists of 16 residues. In DNA, the CDR3 is TGTGCCAGCAGCTTCGTTAGCGGGTCGAGCTCCTACGAGCAGTACTTC. It translates to CASSFVSGSSSYEQYF. Supplemented by reference TRBV7-2 and TRBJ2-7, the full variable domain reads GAGVSQSPSNKVTEKGKDVELRCDPISGHTALYWYRQSLGQGLEFLIYFQGNSAPDKSGLPSDRFSAERTGGSVSTLTIQRTQQEDSAVYLCASSFVSGSSSYEQYFGPGTRLTVT.

The chain is built from TRBV18 and TRBJ2-2; 9 nucleotides line up with TRBD1. CDR1 is KGHSH and CDR2 is LQKENI in the germline V gene. With 8 bases clipped from V and 0 bases from J, the junction kept 10 bases outside the gene matches. The length of the CDR3 is 17 residues. The CDR3 here is CASPLPGQGTNTGELFF. For the CDR3, the DNA is TGTGCCAGCCCCTTGCCCGGACAGGGGACGAACACCGGGGAGCTGTTTTTT.

This clone showed up just a few times. V is TRBV18 and J is TRBJ2-1, with D maybe TRBD2 (7 bases). The CDR3 consists of 16 residues. Germline V gene lookup returns CDR1 KGHSH and CDR2 LQKENI. V lost 1 base, J lost 2 bases, and 12 bases lay in between. The CDR3 region is CASSPQQGGAYNEQFF. DNA of the CDR3: TGTGCCAGCTCACCACAACAGGGAGGGGCCTACAATGAGCAGTTCTTC. Drawing the rest from reference TRBV18 and TRBJ2-1, the complete variable domain is NAGVMQNPRHLVRRRGQEARLRCSPMKGHSHVYWYRQLPEEGLKFMVYLQKENIIDESGMPKERFSAEFPKEGPSILRIQQVVRGDSAAYFCASSPQQGGAYNEQFFGPGTRLTVL.

The J gene is TRBJ1-1, the V gene TRBV28; 7 nucleotides line up with TRBD1. CDR3 size: 13 residues. Per germline, CDR1 MDHEN and CDR2 SYDVKM. V shed 5 bases and J 4 bases; nucleotides not matched to a gene: 4. The CDR3 here is CASSPDRVTEAFF. The CDR3 DNA reads as TGTGCCAGCAGTCCAGACAGGGTCACTGAAGCTTTCTTT.

This chain links TRBV7-6 with TRBJ2-7; D unclear. The CDR3 consists of 13 residues. The germline V gene encodes CDR1 SGHVS and CDR2 FNYEAQ. The ends were cut back, 8 bases at V and 2 bases at J, with 13 bases in the middle. CDR3 region: CASGEQPAYEQYF. As DNA, the CDR3 is TGTGCCAGCGGAGAACAGCCTGCCTACGAGCAGTACTTC.